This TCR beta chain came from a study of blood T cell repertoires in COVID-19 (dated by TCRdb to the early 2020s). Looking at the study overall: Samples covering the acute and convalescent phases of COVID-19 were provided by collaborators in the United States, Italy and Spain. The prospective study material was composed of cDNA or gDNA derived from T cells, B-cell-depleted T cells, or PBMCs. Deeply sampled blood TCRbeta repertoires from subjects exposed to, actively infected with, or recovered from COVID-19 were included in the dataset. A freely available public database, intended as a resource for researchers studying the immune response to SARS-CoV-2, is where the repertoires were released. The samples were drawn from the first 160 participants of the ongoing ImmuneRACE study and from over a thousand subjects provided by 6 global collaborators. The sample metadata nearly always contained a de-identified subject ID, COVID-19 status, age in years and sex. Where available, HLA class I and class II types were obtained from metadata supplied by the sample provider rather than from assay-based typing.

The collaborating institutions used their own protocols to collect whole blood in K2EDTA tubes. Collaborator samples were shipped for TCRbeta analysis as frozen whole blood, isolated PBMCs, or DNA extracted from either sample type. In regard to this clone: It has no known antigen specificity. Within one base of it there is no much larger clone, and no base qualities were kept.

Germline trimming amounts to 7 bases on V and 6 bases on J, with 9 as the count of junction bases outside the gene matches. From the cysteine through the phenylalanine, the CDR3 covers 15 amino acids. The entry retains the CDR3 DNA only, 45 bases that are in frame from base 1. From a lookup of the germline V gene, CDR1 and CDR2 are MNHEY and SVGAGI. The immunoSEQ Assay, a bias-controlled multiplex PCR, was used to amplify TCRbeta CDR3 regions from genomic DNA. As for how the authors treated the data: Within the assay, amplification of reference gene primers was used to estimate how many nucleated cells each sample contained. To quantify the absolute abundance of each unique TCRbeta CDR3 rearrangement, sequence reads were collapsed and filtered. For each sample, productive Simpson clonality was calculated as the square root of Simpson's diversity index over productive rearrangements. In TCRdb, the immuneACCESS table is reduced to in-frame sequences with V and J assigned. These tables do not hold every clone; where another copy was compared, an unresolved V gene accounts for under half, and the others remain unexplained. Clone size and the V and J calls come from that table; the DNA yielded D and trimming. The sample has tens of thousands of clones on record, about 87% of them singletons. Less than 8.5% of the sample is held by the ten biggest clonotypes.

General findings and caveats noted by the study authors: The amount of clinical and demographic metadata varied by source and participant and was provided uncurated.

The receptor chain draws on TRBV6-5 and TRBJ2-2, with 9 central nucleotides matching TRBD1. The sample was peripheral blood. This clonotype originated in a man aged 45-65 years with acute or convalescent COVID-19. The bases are TGTGCCAGCACCCCGGGACAGGGAATTTCCGGGGAGCTGTTTTTT. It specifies CASTPGQGISGELFF.